These T cell receptor beta chains were read from a single sample in a study of T-cell memory formation after mild COVID-19. TCRdb processed the 5' RACE reads anew with MiXCR; each CDR3 protein has one entry. Counted here are about 560,000 distinct CDR3 sequences, less than 25% occurring once; the ten biggest clones make up about 8.2%. Sequencing was carried out using PBMCs or a T cell subset sorted from them (not recorded which). The receptors shown here come from an adult woman who had mild COVID-19 (a few samples of this study predate the infection). Cell type and time point are not known. CDR3s include the opening cysteine and the closing phenylalanine or tryptophan. The D gene is left open where the match is weak. Only part of the rows carry a size: once, few, many, or a class if the clone is expanded.

>TRBJ2-1|15|NA|NA|TRBV10-3
TGTGCCATCAGTGCCCCGGGCCTCGAGGTGGGTGAGCAGTTCTTC
CAISAPGLEVGEQFF
>TRBJ2-1|16|NA|NA|TRBV27
TGTGCCAGCAGTTTAGCCAAATTTGGGGCCTACAATGAGCAGTTCTTC
CASSLAKFGAYNEQFF
>TRBJ1-2|19|NA|few|TRBV21-1
TGTGCCAGCAGCAAAGGAACACGGGACAGGGGAGCCCCTAACTATGGCTACACCTTC
CASSKGTRDRGAPNYGYTF
>TRBJ2-3|16|NA|few|TRBV4-3
TGCGCCAGCAGCCAAGCAGGGGCAGGGGGCACAGATACGCAGTATTTT
CASSQAGAGGTDTQYF
>TRBJ2-7|11|NA|few|TRBV7-9
TGTGCCAGCAGCCGAGGGGGGGATGAGTACTTC
CASSRGGDEYF
>TRBJ2-2|11|NA|few|TRBV2
TGTGCCAGCAATGACCCCGGGGAGCTGTTTTTT
CASNDPGELFF
>TRBJ2-3|17|TRBD2|NA|TRBV5-4
TGTGCCAGCAGCTTGGAAGCAGCGGGGGGTACCGGGGATACGCAGTATTTT
CASSLEAAGGTGDTQYF
>TRBJ1-4|16|TRBD1|many|TRBV7-6
TGTGCCAGCAGCTTAGGGGTACAGGGGGCGCGTGAAAAACTGTTTTTT
CASSLGVQGAREKLFF
>TRBJ1-5|14|NA|NA|TRBV18
TGTGCCAGCTCACCATTAGATAGTCCCCAGCCCCAGCATTTT
CASSPLDSPQPQHF
>TRBJ2-5|15|NA|NA|TRBV5-1
TGCGCCAGCAGCGGCCGGGGATTAGGAAAAGAGACCCAGTACTTC
CASSGRGLGKETQYF
>TRBJ1-1|16|NA|few|TRBV19
TGTGCCAGTAGTGGGGTGCTGGGGAGGCAGGACACTGAAGCTTTCTTT
CASSGVLGRQDTEAFF
>TRBJ1-2|13|TRBD1|few|TRBV12-3/TRBV12-4
TGTGCCAGCAGTTCGGGACAGAGCTATGGCTACACCTTC
CASSSGQSYGYTF
>TRBJ1-2|15|NA|NA|TRBV13
TGTGCCAGCAGCATCACGGGACCTGGGAACTATGGCTACACCTTC
CASSITGPGNYGYTF
>TRBJ2-2|17|TRBD2|few|TRBV6-5
TGTGCCAGCAGTTACTCTTTTTTCGTAGCGGGAAAAGGGGAGCTGTTTTTT
CASSYSFFVAGKGELFF
>TRBJ2-3|16|NA|few|TRBV7-3
TGTGCCAGCAGCTTAGGGGCGGCTAGCCGGGCAGATACGCAGTATTTT
CASSLGAASRADTQYF
>TRBJ1-2|17|TRBD1|NA|TRBV7-9
TGTGCCAGCAGCTTAGGAACCCTGGACAGGGGGTTCTATGGCTACACCTTC
CASSLGTLDRGFYGYTF
>TRBJ1-6|17|TRBD1|NA|TRBV25-1
TGTGCCAGCAGTGAATCCCACGGGTACAGGGGCCACTCACCCCTCCACTTT
CASSESHGYRGHSPLHF
>TRBJ2-1|13|NA|NA|TRBV4-2
TGTGCCAGCAGCCACGGGGACCCGAATGAGCAGTTCTTC
CASSHGDPNEQFF
>TRBJ2-3|16|TRBD2|NA|TRBV5-1
TGCGCCAGCAGCATAGGACTAGCCGAAGACGAAGATACGCAGTATTTT
CASSIGLAEDEDTQYF